This T cell receptor beta chain was recovered during a study of blood T cells in healthy people across ages. Whole-study results and caveats: Per million T cells, TCR beta diversity dropped about linearly as age rose.

In the case of this clonotype: The antigen remains unidentified.

This CDR3 region has 14 residues. Germline CDR1 reads SGHRS; CDR2 reads YFSETQ. Trimming removed 2 bases from V and 4 bases from J, with 12 bases in between. Primers used in a second PCR of roughly 7 to 11 cycles were a sample-barcoded 5' primer and a J-beta primer mix. TCRdb re-derived calls from the 5' RACE reads in MiXCR, one entry per CDR3 protein. The sample yields some 1,500,000 distinct CDR3 sequences, 42% seen once. The study drew donors from healthy Caucasian individuals in Russia aged roughly 6 to 90. Investigators took 9.5 to 10 milliliters of peripheral blood from every donor. The chain uses TRBV5-1 and TRBJ1-1; no clear D gene. Source material: blood. The sequence came from a woman between 18 and 29 years old in good health. The CDR3 DNA reads as TGCGCCAGCAGCTTAGCACCTTGGGCCACTGAAGCTTTCTTT. The encoded protein is CASSLAPWATEAFF.